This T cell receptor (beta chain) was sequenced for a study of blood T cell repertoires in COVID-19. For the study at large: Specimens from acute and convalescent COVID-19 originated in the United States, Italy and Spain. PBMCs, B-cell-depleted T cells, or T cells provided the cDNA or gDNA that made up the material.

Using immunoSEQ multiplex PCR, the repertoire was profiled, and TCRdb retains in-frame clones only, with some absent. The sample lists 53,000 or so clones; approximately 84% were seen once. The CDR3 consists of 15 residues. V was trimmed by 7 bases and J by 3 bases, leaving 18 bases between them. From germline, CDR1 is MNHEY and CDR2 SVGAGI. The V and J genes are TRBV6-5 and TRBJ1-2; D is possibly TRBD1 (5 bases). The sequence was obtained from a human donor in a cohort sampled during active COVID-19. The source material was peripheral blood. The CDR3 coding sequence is TGTGCCAGCATGATGCAGGGTACATCTGACTATGGCTACACCTTC. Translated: CASMMQGTSDYGYTF.